These 22 T cell receptor beta chains were sequenced from one sample in a study of T cells after yellow fever vaccination. TCRdb redid the calling of the 5' RACE reads with MiXCR, one entry per CDR3 protein. The sample lists 250,000 to 300,000 distinct CDR3 sequences, roughly 5% occurring once. The sequences come from CD4+ T cells sorted from PBMCs, collected on the day of the yellow fever booster vaccination. These receptors came from a man between 18 and 35 years old who received the YFV17D yellow fever vaccine.

This chain joins TRBV19 and TRBJ2-2, with no clear D. V lost 4 bases and J 5 bases, leaving 8 bases between the germline ends. There are 13 residues in the CDR3. Germline V gene lookup returns CDR1 LNHDA and CDR2 SQIVND (reference sequence). The CDR3 bases are TGTGCCAGTAGTAATCTGGGAACCGGGGAGCTGTTTTTT. Translation: CASSNLGTGELFF.

This clonotype was seen ten or more times. The V and J genes are TRBV9 and TRBJ1-1, with D uncertain. The germline V and J ends were trimmed by 4 bases and 1 base, with 11 bases remaining between them. The CDR3 is 14 residues long. CDR1 and CDR2 from the germline V gene are SGDLS and YYNGEE. DNA for the CDR3: TGTGCCAGCAGCACCCAGACTCAGAACACTGAAGCTTTCTTT. It specifies CASSTQTQNTEAFF.

The chain recombines TRBV7-2 with TRBJ2-1; 14 positions agree with TRBD2. Germline lookup yields CDR1 SGHTA and CDR2 FQGNSA. Trimming cost V 6 bases and J 6 bases; bases outside gene matches: 4. The CDR3 is 15 residues long. CDR3 loop: CASSLTSGGVNEQFF. In nucleotides, the CDR3 is TGTGCCAGCAGTCTGACTAGCGGGGGGGTCAATGAGCAGTTCTTC.

This clonotype was detected many times. The gene calls are TRBV7-3 and TRBJ2-2; unclear D gene. The CDR3 sequence is 14 residues long. Germline assignment: CDR1 SGHTA and CDR2 FQGTGA. V lost 3 bases and J lost 2, with 7 bases in between. The chain's CDR3 is CASSFGPNTGELFF. The CDR3 DNA is TGTGCCAGCAGCTTCGGACCTAACACCGGGGAGCTGTTTTTT.

This clonotype was detected only a few times. V gene TRBV7-3 combines with J gene TRBJ2-7, with no clear D. CDR3 length equals 14 residues. Germline assignment: CDR1 SGHTA and CDR2 FQGTGA. V lost 0 bases, J lost 7 bases, and 13 bases lay in between. CDR3 bases: TGTGCCAGCAGCTTAACAGGACGGGTGGGGGAGCAGTACTTC. As protein: CASSLTGRVGEQYF.

A few counts support this clonotype. The J gene is TRBJ1-1, the V gene TRBV18, with D possibly being TRBD1 (6 bases). The CDR3 contains 15 residues. The V end was cut by 1 base, the J end by 1 base, with 10 bases between. Germline V gene lookup returns CDR1 KGHSH and CDR2 LQKENI. The CDR3: CASSPQGGGNTEAFF. CDR3 in DNA: TGTGCCAGCTCACCACAGGGGGGTGGGAACACTGAAGCTTTCTTT.

This clonotype was seen repeatedly, ten times or more. The rearrangement links TRBV7-2 to TRBJ2-7; TRBD2 matches 7 bases. CDR1 SGHTA and CDR2 FQGNSA come from the germline V gene. CDR3 length: 17 amino acids. V was pared by 5 bases and J by 0 bases, with 13 bases of the junction left unmatched. The CDR3 region is CASSRGLSGRVSYEQYF. The CDR3 DNA sequence: TGTGCCAGCAGCCGCGGGCTTAGCGGGCGGGTCTCCTACGAGCAGTACTTC.

The sample holds a few counts of this clonotype. A much larger clone differs from this one at a single base, so this may be a read error. The chain links TRBV11-1 to TRBJ2-1, with D maybe TRBD2 (5 bases). Trimming removed 1 base at V and 0 bases at J, with 7 bases between. The CDR3 runs 15 residues. The germline CDR1 and CDR2 sequences are SGHAT and FQDESV (reference sequence). The CDR3 DNA reads as TGTGCCAGCAGCTTAGAAGGGAGCTCCTACAATGAGCAGTTCTTC. The encoded protein is CASSLEGSSYNEQFF.

As for this clonotype: This is likely a read error, given that the CDR3 carries no conserved phenylalanine or tryptophan at its end. The chain uses TRBV10-2 and TRBJ2-3; perhaps TRBD2 as D (7 bases). V was shortened by 3 bases and J by 8 bases, with 15 bases between the two germline ends. CDR3 size: 14 residues. From germline, CDR1 is WSHSY and CDR2 SAAADI. CDR3 residues: CASSEGGAPGTQYS. DNA for the CDR3: TGCGCCAGCAGTGAAGGGGGGGCCCCGGGTACGCAGTATTCT.

This chain uses TRBV20-1 with TRBJ2-5; 9 bases agree with TRBD2. This CDR3 is built from 15 residues. Germline assignment: CDR1 DFQATT and CDR2 SNEGSKA (reference sequence). V lost 6 bases and J lost 5; bases outside the gene matches: 13. This CDR3 is CSAPPASGAWETQYF. The CDR3 DNA follows: TGCAGTGCCCCCCCAGCTAGCGGGGCCTGGGAGACCCAGTACTTC.

This clonotype was found a few times. The chain uses TRBV11-2 and TRBJ2-3, with no clear D. Germline loops: CDR1 SGHAT, CDR2 FQNNGV. The CDR3 loop spans 14 amino acids. V was clipped by 5 bases and J by 6 bases, with 15 bases between them. Here the CDR3 DNA reads TGTGCCAGCAGCGCCCGGGTGCTGGGTGATACGCAGTATTTT. Its protein is CASSARVLGDTQYF.

As regards this clonotype: The germline gene is not matched at one end of the junction; a read error may be the cause. V and J are TRBV4-1 and TRBJ2-5; TRBD1 agrees at 8 bases. Germline V gene sequence: CDR1 MGHRA, CDR2 YSYEKL. The CDR3 totals 15 residues. In DNA form, the CDR3 reads TGCGCCAGCAGCCAACCCGGGACAGGCCAAGAGACCCTGTACTTC. This encodes CASSQPGTGQETLYF.

This clonotype has a handful of counts. The chain combines TRBV28 with TRBJ1-5, with D perhaps TRBD1 (5 bases). The V and J ends lost 5 bases and 9 bases respectively, with 17 bases between them. CDR3 size: 14 residues. Germline values: CDR1 MDHEN, CDR2 SYDVKM. CDR3 protein: CASSASEGLRPQHF. As DNA, the CDR3 is TGTGCCAGCAGTGCCTCGGAGGGGCTTAGGCCCCAGCATTTT.

The sample holds many counts of this clonotype. The V and J genes are TRBV7-2 and TRBJ1-5; the D is unclear. The V gene lost 5 bases and the J gene lost 4 bases, with 9 bases spanning the gap. The CDR3 sequence is 13 residues long. Per the germline V gene, CDR1 is SGHTA and CDR2 is FQGNSA. The CDR3 is CASSLTQNQPQHF. DNA for the CDR3: TGTGCCAGCAGCCTCACTCAAAATCAGCCCCAGCATTTT.

The table lists this clonotype with many counts. The chain couples TRBV5-1 to TRBJ1-4; TRBD1 agrees at 9 bases. Germline trimming cut 4 bases from V and 4 bases from J; bases unmatched to any gene: 11. The CDR3 contains 17 residues. Germline lookup yields CDR1 SGHRS and CDR2 YFSETQ. The CDR3 DNA follows: TGCGCCAGCAGCCCGGGGCCCCCGGGACAGGGTAATGAAAAACTGTTTTTT. It yields the protein CASSPGPPGQGNEKLFF.

The rearrangement uses TRBV6-1 and TRBJ2-7, with 9 bases aligning to TRBD1. Germline V lookup: CDR1 MNHNS, CDR2 SASEGT. The CDR3 contains 14 residues. Germline trimming cut 5 bases from V and 5 bases from J; bases unmatched to any gene: 7. This chain's CDR3 is CASSTRTGANEQYV. DNA for the CDR3: TGTGCCAGCAGTACCCGGACAGGGGCTAACGAGCAGTACGTC.

The chain joins TRBV7-2 to TRBJ2-5, with TRBD2 identical over 9 bases. The germline V gene encodes CDR1 SGHTA and CDR2 FQGNSA. V dropped 7 bases and J dropped 3; count of bases not matched to a gene: 24. The CDR3 has 20 residues. The CDR3 spells CASNSGVRLADVLLKETQYF. CDR3 sequence (DNA): TGTGCCAGCAACAGTGGGGTTCGACTAGCGGACGTCCTACTGAAAGAGACCCAGTACTTC.

This clonotype was observed at least ten times. The V call is TRBV12-3 or TRBV12-4, the J call TRBJ2-5, with 8 bases aligning to TRBD1. This CDR3 contains 13 residues. Trimming took 5 bases from V and 5 from J; bases not matched to a gene: 4. Here the CDR3 DNA reads TGTGCCAGCAGTGATTGGACAGGGGAGACCCAGTACTTC. The encoded protein is CASSDWTGETQYF.

This clonotype was picked up many times. CDR3 nucleotides: TGTGCCAGCCAGGGAACCTTCTCCTACGAGCAGTACTTC. It yields the protein CASQGTFSYEQYF. The chain recombines TRBV12-3 or TRBV12-4 with TRBJ2-7; possible D gene TRBD1, 5 bases. V was cut by 8 bases and J by 0 bases, with 11 bases left in between. The CDR3 is 13 residues long.

The CDR3 DNA follows: TGTGCCAGCAGTGATGACAGGTACGAGCAGTACTTC. The encoded protein is CASSDDRYEQYF. The J gene is TRBJ2-7, the V gene TRBV2; D may be TRBD1 (6 bases). The CDR3 contains 12 residues. V lost 3 bases and J 4 bases, leaving 7 bases between the germline ends. Germline V gene sequence: CDR1 SNHLY, CDR2 FYNNEI.

This clonotype came up a few times. This chain uses TRBV5-4 with TRBJ1-6; no reliable D call. There are 14 residues in the CDR3. Deletions cut 4 bases from V and 3 bases from J, with 8 bases between. Germline CDR1 is SGHNT and CDR2 is YYREEE (reference sequence). The CDR3 region is CASSLDDYNSPLHF. The CDR3 DNA reads TGTGCCAGCAGCCTGGATGACTATAATTCACCCCTCCACTTT.

This clonotype was recorded many times. This sequence joins TRBV6-5 and TRBJ1-2; 8 bases are shared with TRBD1. V dropped 0 bases and J dropped 7; count of bases not matched to a gene: 10. CDR1 is MNHEY, CDR2 SVGAGI, per germline. This CDR3 is 16 amino acids long. CDR3 bases: TGTGCCAGCAGTTACTCGAGAGGACAGGGCTCCCTTGGCTACACCTTC. Translation gives CASSYSRGQGSLGYTF.